The rows below give T cell receptor beta chains drawn from one sample of a study of graft-versus-host responses after intestinal transplantation. Their antigens are not known. Libraries were prepared by immunoSEQ multiplex PCR; TCRdb keeps only in-frame clonotypes and omits some of them. The table records 100,000 to 120,000 clones, about 94% of them present only once. The input for sequencing was unstimulated CD8+ T cells sorted from spleen or lymph node cells, taken before intestinal transplant. The receptor set was obtained from a human donor who received an intestinal transplant. CDR3s include the opening cysteine and the closing phenylalanine or tryptophan. Fields, in order: clone size, D gene, V gene, J gene, CDR3 DNA, CDR3 protein. A D gene is named only where the DNA matches it firmly. Clone size is not always given. Where it is, it says once, few, many or a class for expanded clones.

-,TRBD1,TRBV27,TRBJ1-1,TGTGCCAGCAGTTTAGGACAGGGTGGGACTGAAGTTTTCTTT,CASSLGQGGTEVFF
few,-,TRBV13,TRBJ1-3,TGTGCCAGCAGCTCGCCATGGAACACCATATATTTT,CASSSPWNTIYF
-,TRBD2,TRBV19,TRBJ2-1,TGTGCCAGTAGTAGGGGACTAGCGGGAGCTTTTGAGCAGTTCTTC,CASSRGLAGAFEQFF
-,TRBD2,TRBV27,TRBJ2-1,TGTGCCAGCAGTCCAAGCGGGAGCTCCTACAATGAGCAGTTCTTC,CASSPSGSSYNEQFF
-,-,TRBV7-9,TRBJ2-7,TGTGCCAGCAGCCACGATTTGGGCGCCTACGAGCAGTACTTC,CASSHDLGAYEQYF
-,TRBD2,TRBV5-4,TRBJ2-2,TGTGCCACGGGGAGGGAAGCCGGGGAGCTGTTTTTT,CATGREAGELFF
-,-,TRBV9,TRBJ1-5,TGTGCCAGCAGCGTACGCAGCGGTAATCAGCCCCAGCATTTT,CASSVRSGNQPQHF
-,TRBD1,TRBV7-9,TRBJ2-7,TGTGCCAGCAGCTTATGGGTCGGGGACAGGGGGCTGTACGAGCAGTACTTC,CASSLWVGDRGLYEQYF
-,-,TRBV11-2,TRBJ1-2,TGTGCCAGCAGTCCCTCCGCTGGGCTGAACTATGGCTACACCTTC,CASSPSAGLNYGYTF
-,-,TRBV9,TRBJ2-1,TGTGCCAACAGCGCCGAGGGTAGCCCCTACAATGAGCAGTTCTTC,CANSAEGSPYNEQFF
-,TRBD1,TRBV19,TRBJ1-1,TGTGCCAGTACCTGGGACAGTCGGAACACTGAAGCTTTCTTT,CASTWDSRNTEAFF
-,-,TRBV27,TRBJ2-7,TGTGCCAGCAGGGGGGCAGAACGGTCCTACGAGCAGTACTTC,CASRGAERSYEQYF
-,TRBD2,TRBV7-9,TRBJ2-7,TGTGCCAGCAGTGCTAGCGGGCCCTCCCACGAGCAGTACTTC,CASSASGPSHEQYF
-,-,TRBV11-2,TRBJ1-6,TGTGCCAGCAGCCCCCCAGACGGTTTTAATTCACCCCTCCACTTT,CASSPPDGFNSPLHF
-,-,TRBV28,TRBJ2-7,TGTGCCAGTCGGCGCCTAGCATCCTACGAGCAGTACTTC,CASRRLASYEQYF
-,TRBD2,TRBV27,TRBJ2-7,TGTGCCAGCAGTTTATACTACGACGGCGGGAGATCCTACGAGCAGTACTTC,CASSLYYDGGRSYEQYF
-,-,TRBV4-1,TRBJ2-5,TGCGCCAGCAGCCATCCACCCGCCGACTCGCGGACGACCCAGTACTTC,CASSHPPADSRTTQYF
-,-,TRBV30,TRBJ1-1,TGTGCCTGGAGTTCTACGGAAAACACTGAAGCTTTCTTT,CAWSSTENTEAFF
-,-,TRBV15,TRBJ1-1,TGTGCCACCAATTCGGGGGGCACTGAAGCTTTCTTT,CATNSGGTEAFF
-,-,TRBV5-6,TRBJ2-7,TGTGCCAGCAGTGCTGACAGCTACGAGCAGTACTTC,CASSADSYEQYF
-,-,TRBV15,TRBJ1-1,TGTGCCACCAGCAGAGTCGAGGGGACTGAAGCTTTCTTT,CATSRVEGTEAFF
-,TRBD2,TRBV19,TRBJ2-1,TGTGCCAGTAGTCTCTCCCTAGCGGGAAATAACAATGAGCAGTTCTTC,CASSLSLAGNNNEQFF
once,-,TRBV5-4,TRBJ2-4,TGTGCCAGCAGCTTGGTAGGCGGCAAAAACATTCAGTACTTC,CASSLVGGKNIQYF
-,-,TRBV5-4,TRBJ2-3,TGTGCCAGCAGCTTGGCGGGGACGGGGCCAGATACGCAGTATTTT,CASSLAGTGPDTQYF
-,-,TRBV13,TRBJ1-2,TGTGCCAGCAGCCTTAACAGGGCCGGGCGCTACACCTTC,CASSLNRAGRYTF
once,TRBD2,TRBV27,TRBJ2-7,TGTGCCAGCAGTTTCGGTAGCGGGAGGGCCTACGAGCAGTACTTC,CASSFGSGRAYEQYF
-,-,TRBV9,TRBJ2-1,TGTGCCAGCAGCGTAGCAGAGGGCCGGTACAATGAGCAGTTCTTC,CASSVAEGRYNEQFF
-,-,TRBV6-5,TRBJ2-7,TGTGCCAGCAGTCCCAAACTAAACAGGGCCGAGCAGTACTTC,CASSPKLNRAEQYF
-,TRBD2,TRBV5-1,TRBJ2-3,TGCGCCAGCAGCCAAGATGACCGCCAACTAGCGGGAGTTGGAGATACGCAGTATTTT,CASSQDDRQLAGVGDTQYF
-,TRBD2,TRBV6-1,TRBJ2-3,TGTGCCAGCAGTGAGTTAGCGGGAGGTGTAGATACGCAGTATTTT,CASSELAGGVDTQYF
-,TRBD1,TRBV11-2,TRBJ2-7,TGTGCCAGCAGCTTACCCGGGGGGACAGGGAAGGGCGAGCAGTACTTC,CASSLPGGTGKGEQYF
-,-,TRBV19,TRBJ2-7,TGTGCCAGTAGTATAGGGACACCTTCCTACGAGCAGTACTTC,CASSIGTPSYEQYF